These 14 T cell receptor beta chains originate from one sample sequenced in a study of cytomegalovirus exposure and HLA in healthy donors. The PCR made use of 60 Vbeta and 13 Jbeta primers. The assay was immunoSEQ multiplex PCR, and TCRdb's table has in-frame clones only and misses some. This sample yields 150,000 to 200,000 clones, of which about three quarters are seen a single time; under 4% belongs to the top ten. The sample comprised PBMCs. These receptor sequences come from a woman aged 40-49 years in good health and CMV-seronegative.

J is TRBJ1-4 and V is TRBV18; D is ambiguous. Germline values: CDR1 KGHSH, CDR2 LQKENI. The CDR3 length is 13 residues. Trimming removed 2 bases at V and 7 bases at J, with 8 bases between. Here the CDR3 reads CASSPVSREKLFF. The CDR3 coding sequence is TGTGCCAGCTCACCAGTGAGTCGTGAAAAACTGTTTTTT.

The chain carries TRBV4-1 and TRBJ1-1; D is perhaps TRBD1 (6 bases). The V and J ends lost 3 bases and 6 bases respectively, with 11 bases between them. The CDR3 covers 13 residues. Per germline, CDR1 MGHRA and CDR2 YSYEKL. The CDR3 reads CASSQNRVPEAFF. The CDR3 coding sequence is TGCGCCAGCAGCCAGAACAGGGTCCCTGAAGCTTTCTTT.

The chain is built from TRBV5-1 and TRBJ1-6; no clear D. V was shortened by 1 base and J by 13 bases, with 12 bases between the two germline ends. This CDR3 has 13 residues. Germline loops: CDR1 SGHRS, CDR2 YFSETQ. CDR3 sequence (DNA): TGCGCCAGCAGCTTGACGGGTGCGGTTCCCCTCCACTTT. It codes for CASSLTGAVPLHF.

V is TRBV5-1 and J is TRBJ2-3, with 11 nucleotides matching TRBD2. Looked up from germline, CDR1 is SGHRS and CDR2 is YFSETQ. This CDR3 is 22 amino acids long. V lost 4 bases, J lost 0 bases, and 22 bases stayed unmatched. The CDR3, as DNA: TGCGCCAGCAGCCGGACGCCCCAGAAACTAGCGGGGGTGGCCCGGAGCACAGATACGCAGTATTTT. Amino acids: CASSRTPQKLAGVARSTDTQYF.

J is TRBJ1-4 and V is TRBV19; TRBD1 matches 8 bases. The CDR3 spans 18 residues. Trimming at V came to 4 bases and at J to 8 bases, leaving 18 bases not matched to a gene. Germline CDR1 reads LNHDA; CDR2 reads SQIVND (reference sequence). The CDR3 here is CASSTPRPGQGSGEKLFF. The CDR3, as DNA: TGTGCCAGTAGTACCCCACGCCCCGGACAGGGTTCGGGCGAAAAACTGTTTTTT.

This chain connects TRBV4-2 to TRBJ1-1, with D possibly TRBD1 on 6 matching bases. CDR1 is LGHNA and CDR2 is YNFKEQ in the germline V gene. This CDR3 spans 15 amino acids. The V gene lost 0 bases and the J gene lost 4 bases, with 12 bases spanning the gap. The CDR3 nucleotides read TGTGCCAGCAGCCAAGAAAGGACAGTGCCCACTGAAGCTTTCTTT. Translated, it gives CASSQERTVPTEAFF.

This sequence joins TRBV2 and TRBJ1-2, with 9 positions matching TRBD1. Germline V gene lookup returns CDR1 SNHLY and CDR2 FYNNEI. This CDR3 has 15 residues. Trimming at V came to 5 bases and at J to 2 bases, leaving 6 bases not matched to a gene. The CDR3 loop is CASSPGTGRNYGYTF. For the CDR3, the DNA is TGTGCCAGCAGTCCCGGGACAGGGAGGAACTATGGCTACACCTTC.

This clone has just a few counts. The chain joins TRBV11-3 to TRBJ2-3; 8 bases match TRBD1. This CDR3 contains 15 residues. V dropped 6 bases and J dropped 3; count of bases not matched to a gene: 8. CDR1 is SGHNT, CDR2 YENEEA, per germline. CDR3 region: CASSRTGTGTDTQYF. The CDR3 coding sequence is TGTGCCAGCAGTCGGACCGGGACAGGTACAGATACGCAGTATTTT.

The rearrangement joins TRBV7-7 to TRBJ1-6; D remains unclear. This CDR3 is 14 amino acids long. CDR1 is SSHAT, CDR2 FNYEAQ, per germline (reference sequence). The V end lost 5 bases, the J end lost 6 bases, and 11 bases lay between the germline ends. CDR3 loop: CASSPIRSNSPLHF. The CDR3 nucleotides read TGTGCCAGCAGCCCCATCAGAAGTAATTCACCCCTCCACTTT. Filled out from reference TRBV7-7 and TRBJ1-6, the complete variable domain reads GAGVSQSPRYKVTKRGQDVTLRCDPISSHATLYWYQQALGQGPEFLTYFNYEAQPDKSGLPSDRFSAERPEGSISTLTIQRTEQRDSAMYRCASSPIRSNSPLHFGNGTRLTVT.

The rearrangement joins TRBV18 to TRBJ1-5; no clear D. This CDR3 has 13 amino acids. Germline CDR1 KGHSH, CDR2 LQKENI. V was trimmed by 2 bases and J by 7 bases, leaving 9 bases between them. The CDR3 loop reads CASSPAGEQPQHF. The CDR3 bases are TGTGCCAGCTCACCAGCGGGTGAACAGCCCCAGCATTTT. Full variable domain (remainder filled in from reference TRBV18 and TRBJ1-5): NAGVMQNPRHLVRRRGQEARLRCSPMKGHSHVYWYRQLPEEGLKFMVYLQKENIIDESGMPKERFSAEFPKEGPSILRIQQVVRGDSAAYFCASSPAGEQPQHFGDGTRLSIL.

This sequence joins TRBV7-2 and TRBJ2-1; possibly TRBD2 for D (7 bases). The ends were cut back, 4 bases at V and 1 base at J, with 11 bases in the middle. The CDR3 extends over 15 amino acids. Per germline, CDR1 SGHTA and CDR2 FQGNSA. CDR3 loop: CASSWGGFSYNEQFF. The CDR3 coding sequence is TGTGCCAGCAGCTGGGGGGGCTTTTCCTACAATGAGCAGTTCTTC. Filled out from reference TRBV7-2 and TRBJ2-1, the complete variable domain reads GAGVSQSPSNKVTEKGKDVELRCDPISGHTALYWYRQSLGQGLEFLIYFQGNSAPDKSGLPSDRFSAERTGGSVSTLTIQRTQQEDSAVYLCASSWGGFSYNEQFFGPGTRLTVL.

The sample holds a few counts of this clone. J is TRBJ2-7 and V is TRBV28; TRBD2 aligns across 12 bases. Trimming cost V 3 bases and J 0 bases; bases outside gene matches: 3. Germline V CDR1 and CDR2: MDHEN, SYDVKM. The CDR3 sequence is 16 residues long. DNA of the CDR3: TGTGCCAGCAGTTTTCGACTAGCGGGGGTCTCCTACGAGCAGTACTTC. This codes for CASSFRLAGVSYEQYF.

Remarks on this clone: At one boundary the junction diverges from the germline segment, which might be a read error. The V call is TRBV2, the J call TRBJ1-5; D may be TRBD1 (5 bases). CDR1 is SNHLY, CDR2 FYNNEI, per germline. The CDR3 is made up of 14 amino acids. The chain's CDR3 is CACSVRGSNQPQHF. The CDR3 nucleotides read TGTGCCTGCAGTGTTCGGGGGAGCAATCAGCCCCAGCATTTT.

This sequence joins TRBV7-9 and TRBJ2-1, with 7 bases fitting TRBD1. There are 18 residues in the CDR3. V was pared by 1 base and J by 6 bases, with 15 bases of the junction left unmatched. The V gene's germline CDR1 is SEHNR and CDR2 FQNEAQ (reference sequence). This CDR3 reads CASSLGVLGDSQGNEQFF. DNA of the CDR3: TGTGCCAGCAGCTTAGGTGTTTTGGGGGACAGCCAGGGCAATGAGCAGTTCTTC.